These T cell receptor beta chains were read from a single sample in a study of blood T cells in healthy people across ages. One entry per CDR3 protein, called by TCRdb with MiXCR from the 5' RACE reads. The top ten hold roughly 12% of the sample, which has hundreds of thousands of distinct CDR3 sequences, roughly 50% seen once. The specimen was blood. The receptors derive from a man aged 25 to 45 in good health. CDR3s include the opening cysteine and the closing phenylalanine or tryptophan. The order of the fields is D gene, clone size, J gene, V gene, CDR3 DNA, CDR3 protein. A D gene is named only where the DNA matches it firmly. Expanded clones are given a class, and other clones once, few, many or no size at all.

-	-	TRBJ1-5	TRBV6-6	TGTGCCAGCAGACCGTCCCCCTCTAGCAATCAGCCCCAGCATTTT	CASRPSPSSNQPQHF
TRBD2	-	TRBJ2-2	TRBV6-2/TRBV6-3	TGTGCCACCCATCTAGCGGGGGTAACCGGGGAGCTGTTTTTT	CATHLAGVTGELFF
-	-	TRBJ1-4	TRBV28	TGTGCCAGCGCCGGAGGCGAAAAACTGTTTTTT	CASAGGEKLFF
-	many	TRBJ1-4	TRBV7-9	TGTGCCAGCAGCCCCGCGGCTGGAGTTGGAGAAAAACTGTTTTTT	CASSPAAGVGEKLFF
-	few	TRBJ2-1	TRBV20-1	TGCAGCGCTGGGACGTCGTCCTACAATGAGCAGTTCTTC	CSAGTSSYNEQFF
-	-	TRBJ2-7	TRBV10-3	TGTGCCATCAGCAAGGGGGGCTACGAGCAGTACTTC	CAISKGGYEQYF
-	few	TRBJ2-1	TRBV7-2	TGTGCCAGCAGCCCGGTCTGGGACAACCGAGGGAATGAGCAGTTCTTC	CASSPVWDNRGNEQFF
TRBD1	-	TRBJ1-2	TRBV3-1	TGTGCCAGCAGCCAACAAACGACAGGGCCTGGCTACACCTTC	CASSQQTTGPGYTF
-	few	TRBJ2-4	TRBV7-2	TGTGCCAGCAGCTTCAGCAGGGGTCAATCCAAAAACATTCAGTACTTC	CASSFSRGQSKNIQYF
TRBD2	once	TRBJ2-7	TRBV7-2	TGTGCCAGCAGCTTACGGGCTAGCGGTGGTACCTACGAGCAGTACTTC	CASSLRASGGTYEQYF
-	few	TRBJ1-5	TRBV4-3	TGCGCCAGCAGCCAAGATCAGACAGAGCCCCAGCATTTT	CASSQDQTEPQHF
TRBD2	-	TRBJ2-3	TRBV28	TGTGCCAGCAGTTTCCCTTCGGGGAGCGGGGGCACAGATACGCAGTATTTT	CASSFPSGSGGTDTQYF
-	-	TRBJ1-1	TRBV12-3/TRBV12-4	TGTGCCAGCAGTACCCGGGGGGGACGTGGCACTGAAGCTTTCTTT	CASSTRGGRGTEAFF
TRBD2	-	TRBJ2-1	TRBV6-5	TGTGCCAGCAGACGTAGCGGGGGGGCCGTGTACAATGAGCAGTTCTTC	CASRRSGGAVYNEQFF
-	-	TRBJ2-1	TRBV2	TGTGCCAGCAGTGAGAACAGGTACAATGAGCAGTTCTTC	CASSENRYNEQFF
-	once	TRBJ2-7	TRBV6-5	TGTGCCAGCAGTTGGGGGCATTCCTACGAGCAGTACTTC	CASSWGHSYEQYF
TRBD1	many	TRBJ2-7	TRBV4-1	TGCGCCAGCAGCTCGGCCTTCTTGGGACAGGACTACGAGCAGTACTTC	CASSSAFLGQDYEQYF
-	-	TRBJ2-1	TRBV7-9	TGTGCCAGCAGCTGGACGGAACGGGCTGAGCAGTTCTTC	CASSWTERAEQFF
TRBD1	-	TRBJ1-2	TRBV13	TGTGCCAGCAGCCCACAGGGGTACGGCTATGGCTACACCTTC	CASSPQGYGYGYTF
TRBD2	-	TRBJ2-1	TRBV2	TGTGCCAGCAATCGGGGGGGAGGGTCCAATGAGCAGTTCTTC	CASNRGGGSNEQFF
TRBD1	-	TRBJ1-2	TRBV14	TGTGCCAGCAGCCGAACCGGGACAGTCTATGGCTACACCTTC	CASSRTGTVYGYTF
-	-	TRBJ1-2	TRBV4-2	TGTGCCAGCAGCCAAGCTCAGAACTATGGCTACACCTTC	CASSQAQNYGYTF
-	-	TRBJ1-5	TRBV6-1	TGTGCCAGCACTCCAACAGGGAACGGTCAGCCCCAGCATTTT	CASTPTGNGQPQHF
-	-	TRBJ2-7	TRBV20-1	TGCAGTGCTAGAGGGGGCCGGCAGGGAGAGTCCTACGAGCAGTACTTC	CSARGGRQGESYEQYF
TRBD1	-	TRBJ1-5	TRBV6-2/TRBV6-3	TGTGCCAGCAGTTGGTGGACAGGGGAGAATCAGCCCCAGCATTTT	CASSWWTGENQPQHF
-	-	TRBJ1-5	TRBV10-3	TGTGCCATCAGTGAGTATCAGAATCAGCCCCAGCATTTT	CAISEYQNQPQHF
TRBD1	-	TRBJ2-2	TRBV20-1	TGCAGTGCTAGAGATTGGACAGGGGACACCGGGGAGCTGTTTTTT	CSARDWTGDTGELFF
-	-	TRBJ2-5	TRBV6-2/TRBV6-3	TGTGCCAGCAGTTTCACGAGAGAGACCCAGTACTTC	CASSFTRETQYF
-	few	TRBJ2-3	TRBV12-3/TRBV12-4	TGTGCCAGCACTATCAGGGGGAGCGGGGATACGCAGTATTTT	CASTIRGSGDTQYF
-	-	TRBJ2-5	TRBV20-1	TGCAGTGCGCCGGGACCGTTGGAGACCCAGTACTTC	CSAPGPLETQYF
-	-	TRBJ2-3	TRBV7-6	TGTGCCGGCAGCTTCACCGAGGACCCGGGCACAGATACGCAGTATTTT	CAGSFTEDPGTDTQYF
-	-	TRBJ1-2	TRBV30	TGTGCCTGGAGTGGGTCGACACCGCGGGGCTATGGCTGCACCTTC	CAWSGSTPRGYGCTF
-	few	TRBJ2-3	TRBV4-1	TGCGCCAGCAGCCGAGAGCTAATGGGGGGTACAGATACGCAGTATTTT	CASSRELMGGTDTQYF
-	once	TRBJ2-7	TRBV4-3	TGCGCCAGCAGCCCTGGGACCGCCTCCTCCGAGCAGTACTTC	CASSPGTASSEQYF
TRBD1	many	TRBJ2-5	TRBV10-3	TGTGCCATCAGTACAGGGGGCGGGCAAGAGACCCAGTACTTC	CAISTGGGQETQYF
TRBD2	few	TRBJ2-5	TRBV20-1	TGCAGTGCTCTAGCGGGGCGAGAGACCCAGTACTTC	CSALAGRETQYF
-	few	TRBJ2-1	TRBV9	TGTGCCAGCAGCGTCCAGGGGTCAGGCAATGAGCAGTTCTTC	CASSVQGSGNEQFF
-	many	TRBJ1-5	TRBV29-1	TGCAGCGTTGAAGCGGGGTCGGGTCAGCCCCAGCATTTT	CSVEAGSGQPQHF
TRBD2	-	TRBJ2-1	TRBV5-1	TGCGCCAGCAGCTTGGCCTATCTAGCGGGGGGTAGGGGTGAGCAGTTCTTC	CASSLAYLAGGRGEQFF
-	few	TRBJ1-2	TRBV28	TGTGCCAGCAGTTTTGACAGTAACTATGGCTACACCTTC	CASSFDSNYGYTF
-	few	TRBJ1-2	TRBV20-1	TGCAGTGCTAGAGAGACGGTAAACTATGGCTACACCTTC	CSARETVNYGYTF
-	few	TRBJ1-5	TRBV20-1	TGCAGTGCGACACCGGGTTCCAATCAGCCCCAGCATTTT	CSATPGSNQPQHF
TRBD1	-	TRBJ1-5	TRBV6-2/TRBV6-3	TGTGCCAGCAGCCGAGAGGGGGCTGGAAGCAATCAGCCCCAGCATTTT	CASSREGAGSNQPQHF
-	-	TRBJ1-1	TRBV7-2	TGTGCCAGCAGCCAAATGCTTCGAGGAGCTTTCTTT	CASSQMLRGAFF
TRBD1	few	TRBJ1-5	TRBV10-3	TGTGCCATCAGTCAGGACAGGGCGAATCAGCCCCAGCATTTT	CAISQDRANQPQHF
TRBD2	-	TRBJ2-3	TRBV4-3	TGCGCCAGCAGCCAAGATCGCACTAGCGGGGGGCTTGGAGGGCAGTATTTT	CASSQDRTSGGLGGQYF
-	many	TRBJ1-1	TRBV3-1	TGTGCCAGCAGCCCAGCAGGGAAGAACACTGAAGCTTTCTTT	CASSPAGKNTEAFF
-	once	TRBJ1-3	TRBV5-1	TGCGCCAGCACCGATATAACAGGGTCCGGAAACACCATATATTTT	CASTDITGSGNTIYF
-	-	TRBJ2-5	TRBV27	TGTGCCAGCAGTTCCCGACAAGAGACCCAGTACTTC	CASSSRQETQYF
-	-	TRBJ2-4	TRBV20-1	TGCAGTGCTAGTCCGCACAGGGCAAATAATAAAAACATTCAGTACTTC	CSASPHRANNKNIQYF
-	-	TRBJ2-7	TRBV20-1	TGCAGTGCTAGGCAAACAATAGCTCGCGAGCAGTACTTC	CSARQTIAREQYF